What follows describes a single T cell receptor beta chain. The antigen remains undetermined. Generated by immunoSEQ multiplex PCR, the TCRdb table keeps only in-frame clones and is missing some. The sample has 60,000 to 75,000 clones, just over 90% seen once. Investigators sourced around 1.9 micrograms of genomic DNA from cryopreserved PBMCs for TCR beta libraries. Germline-derived CDR1 and CDR2 are SGHNT and YYREEE (reference sequence). The CDR3 covers 13 residues. V was pared by 4 bases and J by 1 base, with 9 bases between. This sample is part of a study of cytotoxic CD8 clonotypes in ibrutinib-treated CLL. Whole-study context: Partial responses totalled about 25 and complete responses 2; after median around 74 months, about 14 remained remitted and roughly twelve progressed. Whole-study results and caveats: Patients had baseline clonality above age-matched healthy donors, and this clonality moved with circulating CD8+ T-cell counts.

V gene TRBV5-4 combines with J gene TRBJ2-7; TRBD2 might be the D (6 bases). The specimen comprised PBMCs, sampled after 12 months of ibrutinib treatment. The origin of this receptor is a human donor with chronic lymphocytic leukemia. The CDR3, as DNA: TGTGCCAGCAGCCCGGGGGATTCCTACGAGCAGTACTTC. It translates to CASSPGDSYEQYF. Variable domain in full (rest from reference TRBV5-4 and TRBJ2-7): ETGVTQSPTHLIKTRGQQVTLRCSSQSGHNTVSWYQQALGQGPQFIFQYYREEENGRGNFPPRFSGLQFPNYSSELNVNALELDDSALYLCASSPGDSYEQYFGPGTRLTVT.